This entry lists 30 T cell receptor beta chains sequenced from one sample in a study of T cells after yellow fever vaccination. Each CDR3 protein gets one entry after TCRdb re-called the 5' RACE reads with MiXCR. The sample contains under 300,000 distinct CDR3 sequences, 6.7% of which appear only once. The source was CD4+ T cells sorted from PBMCs, collected on the day of the yellow fever booster vaccination. The receptors shown here come from a man younger than 45 who received the YFV17D yellow fever vaccine.

This clonotype was picked up many times. The chain carries TRBV18 and TRBJ1-2, with D hard to call. The germline CDR1 and CDR2 sequences are KGHSH and LQKENI. The CDR3 is 14 amino acids. Trimming left V 0 bases short and J 0 bases short, with 5 bases between. CDR3 loop: CASSPPGTNYGYTF. The CDR3 DNA is TGTGCCAGCTCACCACCGGGGACTAACTATGGCTACACCTTC.

V usage is TRBV7-2 and J usage is TRBJ2-1, with 8 positions matching TRBD1. This CDR3 contains 15 residues. After removal of 2 bases from V and 8 bases from J, the junction contained 8 bases not matched to a gene. The germline V gene has CDR1 SGHTA and CDR2 FQGNSA. CDR3 residues: CASSLRDRGSHEQFF. The CDR3 DNA sequence: TGTGCCAGCAGCTTAAGAGACAGGGGATCCCATGAGCAGTTCTTC.

The table lists this clonotype with a few counts. The germline gene is not matched at one end of the junction; a read error may be the cause. This chain uses TRBV20-1 with TRBJ2-5; 9 nucleotides line up with TRBD2. CDR3 size: 16 residues. Germline CDR1 reads DFQATT; CDR2 reads SNEGSKA (reference sequence). CDR3 DNA: TGCAGTGCTAGAGGTCGTAGACTAGCGGTCCAAGAGACCCAGTGCTTC. It yields the protein CSARGRRLAVQETQCF.

The gene calls are TRBV7-8 and TRBJ1-6; 8 bases map to TRBD1. Germline V CDR1 and CDR2: SGHVS, FQNEAQ. V lost 5 bases and J lost 6; bases outside the gene matches: 6. This CDR3 contains 15 residues. CDR3 loop: CASSPGQGSNSPLHF. CDR3 sequence (DNA): TGTGCCAGCAGCCCAGGACAGGGAAGTAATTCACCCCTCCACTTT.

This clonotype was seen repeatedly, ten times or more. The V call is TRBV4-3, the J call TRBJ2-5; D unresolved. Germline values: CDR1 LGHNA, CDR2 YSLEER. V dropped 4 bases and J dropped 4 bases, with 19 bases sitting between them. There are 16 residues in the CDR3. CDR3 residues: CASSRSLTPTGETQYF. The CDR3, as DNA: TGCGCCAGCAGCCGATCCCTAACCCCGACGGGAGAGACCCAGTACTTC.

This chain connects TRBV20-1 to TRBJ2-1; D not certain. The CDR3 contains 15 residues. Germline V gene data show CDR1 as DFQATT and CDR2 as SNEGSKA (reference sequence). The V end lost 0 bases, the J end lost 0 bases, and 9 bases lay between the germline ends. As DNA, the CDR3 is TGCAGTGCTAGAGATTTGTTAAACTCCTACAATGAGCAGTTCTTC. It encodes CSARDLLNSYNEQFF.

The sample holds many counts of this clonotype. V gene TRBV25-1 combines with J gene TRBJ2-5; D not resolved. The CDR3 has 11 amino acids. V was clipped by 4 bases and J by 2 bases, with 2 bases between them. Germline loops: CDR1 MGHDK, CDR2 SYGVNS. In DNA, the CDR3 is TGTGCCAGCAGTGTTCAAGAGACCCAGTACTTC. Translating it yields CASSVQETQYF.

This clonotype came up a few times. The chain uses TRBV19 and TRBJ1-2; weak D call: TRBD1 (5 bases). The CDR3 covers 16 residues. With 3 bases removed from V and 0 bases from J, the gap between germline ends came to 14 bases. Germline V gene data show CDR1 as LNHDA and CDR2 as SQIVND (reference sequence). CDR3 loop: CASSISQPQANYGYTF. For the CDR3, the DNA is TGTGCCAGTAGTATCTCCCAGCCACAGGCTAACTATGGCTACACCTTC.

This clonotype was picked up a small number of times. The gene calls are TRBV20-1 and TRBJ1-4; tentative D call: TRBD1 (5 bases). Per germline, CDR1 DFQATT and CDR2 SNEGSKA (reference sequence). The V end lost 3 bases, the J end lost 5 bases, and 19 bases lay between the germline ends. This CDR3 is 16 amino acids long. Written as DNA, the CDR3 is TGCAGTGCTAGGGGCTCGGGGACCGGAGTCAATGAAAAACTGTTTTTT. Amino acid sequence: CSARGSGTGVNEKLFF.

Only a few counts were recorded for this clonotype. CDR3 protein: CASMVPGQNARGEQFF. The CDR3 DNA reads as TGTGCCAGCATGGTCCCGGGACAGAATGCCCGGGGTGAGCAGTTCTTC. The chain has TRBV6-1 and TRBJ2-1, with 7 bases fitting TRBD1. CDR3 length: 16 residues. Germline CDR1 and CDR2: MNHNS and SASEGT. The trim removed 7 bases at V and 9 bases at J, leaving 18 bases unmatched.

This clonotype was seen more than once but under ten times. V is TRBV13 and J is TRBJ2-3; D is possibly TRBD2 (6 bases). The CDR3 sequence is 16 residues long. Trimming shortened V by 1 base and J by 4 bases, and 15 bases separated the two germline ends. Germline V gives CDR1 PRHDT, CDR2 FYEKMQ (reference sequence). Written as DNA, the CDR3 is TGTGCCAGCAGCTTAGCTTTAGGCGGGATTGCAGATACGCAGTATTTT. This encodes CASSLALGGIADTQYF.

Only a few counts were recorded for this clonotype. This sequence joins TRBV9 and TRBJ2-7; the D gene is possibly TRBD1 (6 bases). Germline V CDR1 and CDR2: SGDLS, YYNGEE. The CDR3 is made up of 15 amino acids. V shed 5 bases and J shed 0 bases, with 15 bases lying between them. The CDR3 sequence is CASSLRGGSSYEQYF. The CDR3 DNA reads TGTGCCAGCAGTTTAAGAGGGGGTAGCTCCTACGAGCAGTACTTC.

Worth noting for this clonotype: An end of the junction differs from the germline gene, which may be a read error. This rearrangement joins TRBV7-2 to TRBJ2-7, with TRBD2 as a possible D gene (6 bases). The CDR3 consists of 14 residues. CDR1 and CDR2 (germline): SGHTA, FQGNSA. CDR3 coding DNA: TGTGCCAGCCGCTTCGGCGGGGACTCCTACGAGCAGTACTTC. This gives the protein CASRFGGDSYEQYF.

The rearrangement uses TRBV7-9 and TRBJ2-1; 7 nucleotides align to TRBD2. Germline CDR1 reads SEHNR; CDR2 reads FQNEAQ (reference sequence). This CDR3 has 16 amino acids. V shed 3 bases and J 6 bases; nucleotides not matched to a gene: 11. The CDR3 region is CASSFPPGLRGNEQFF. CDR3 nucleotide sequence: TGTGCCAGCAGCTTCCCGCCGGGACTAAGAGGCAATGAGCAGTTCTTC.

This clonotype was seen at least ten times. The chain couples TRBV7-2 to TRBJ2-3; no definite D call. Germline lookup yields CDR1 SGHTA and CDR2 FQGNSA. The V end lost 6 bases, the J end lost 1 base, and 11 bases lay between the germline ends. The CDR3 runs to 14 residues. The CDR3 reads CASSPIQGTDTQYF. Here the CDR3 DNA reads TGTGCCAGCAGTCCTATCCAGGGCACAGATACGCAGTATTTT.

The table lists this clonotype with a few counts. The V gene is TRBV7-7, the J gene TRBJ2-5; 9 bases agree with TRBD1. There are 15 residues in the CDR3. V lost 5 bases to trimming and J lost 10 bases; unmatched junction nucleotides: 14. Germline CDR1 reads SSHAT; CDR2 reads FNYEAQ (reference sequence). CDR3 coding DNA: TGTGCCAGCAGCCAGAGGACAGGGGAACGGTTCGACCAGTACTTC. Protein: CASSQRTGERFDQYF.

The chain uses TRBV4-1 and TRBJ2-5; tentatively, D is TRBD1 (7 bases). The CDR3 is 15 amino acids. Looked up from germline, CDR1 is MGHRA and CDR2 is YSYEKL. V dropped 0 bases and J dropped 9 bases, with 17 bases sitting between them. The CDR3 sequence: CASSQELGTDRAQYF. In DNA, the CDR3 is TGCGCCAGCAGCCAAGAGTTGGGGACTGACAGGGCCCAGTACTTC.

The chain recombines TRBV20-1 with TRBJ2-3; tentatively, D is TRBD1 or TRBD2 (5 bases each). Germline assignment: CDR1 DFQATT and CDR2 SNEGSKA (reference sequence). The length of the CDR3 is 17 residues. Trimming pared 2 bases from V and 1 base from J, leaving 19 bases between. The CDR3 DNA reads TGCAGTGCTAGAAAACCCGACCGGGACCGTGGCACAGATACGCAGTATTTT. Its protein product is CSARKPDRDRGTDTQYF.

This clonotype has ten or more counts. The chain uses TRBV5-1 and TRBJ2-1; D not resolved. Germline-derived CDR1 and CDR2 are SGHRS and YFSETQ. The V end lost 4 bases, the J end lost 3 bases, and 8 bases lay between the germline ends. CDR3 length: 13 amino acids. This CDR3 reads CASSGQVYNEQFF. CDR3 nucleotides: TGCGCCAGCAGCGGCCAGGTCTACAATGAGCAGTTCTTC.

The table lists this clonotype with many counts. The chain has TRBV5-1 and TRBJ2-3, with D tentatively TRBD2 (5 bases). Germline CDR1 is SGHRS and CDR2 is YFSETQ. This CDR3 region has 16 residues. V lost 0 bases and J lost 0, with 11 bases in between. For the CDR3, the DNA is TGCGCCAGCAGCTTGGCAGCGGACCCTAGCACAGATACGCAGTATTTT. Protein product: CASSLAADPSTDTQYF.

This chain links TRBV7-9 with TRBJ2-7; D perhaps matches TRBD1 (6 bases). CDR3 length: 14 residues. Germline V gene sequence: CDR1 SEHNR, CDR2 FQNEAQ (reference sequence). The V end was cut by 6 bases, the J end by 1 base, with 13 bases between. CDR3 sequence (DNA): TGTGCCAGCAGTAACCGGGACATTTCCTACGAGCAGTACTTC. Translating it yields CASSNRDISYEQYF. The full variable domain, with the rest looked up from reference TRBV7-9 and TRBJ2-7, is DTGVSQNPRHKITKRGQNVTFRCDPISEHNRLYWYRQTLGQGPEFLTYFQNEAQLEKSRLLSDRFSAERPKGSFSTLEIQRTEQGDSAMYLCASSNRDISYEQYFGPGTRLTVT.

V is TRBV4-1 and J is TRBJ2-5; 7 bases fit TRBD2. Germline lookup yields CDR1 MGHRA and CDR2 YSYEKL. CDR3 length equals 17 residues. The V segment lost 0 bases and the J segment 5 bases; nucleotides outside the gene matches: 12. The CDR3 region has the DNA TGCGCCAGCAGCCAAGATCGGGTGGGAGGGAGCTGGGAGACCCAGTACTTC. Translation gives CASSQDRVGGSWETQYF.

This clonotype was seen many times. The chain is built from TRBV6-1 and TRBJ2-3; D might be TRBD2 (6 bases). V lost 5 bases and J lost 4, with 28 bases in between. The CDR3 runs 19 residues. Germline V gives CDR1 MNHNS, CDR2 SASEGT. CDR3 sequence (DNA): TGTGCCAGCAGTCAATCCAACCGCTGGAGTCCCCGGAGGGCAGATACGCAGTATTTT. Protein product: CASSQSNRWSPRRADTQYF.

The table lists this clonotype with a few counts. This chain connects TRBV28 to TRBJ2-1; D unresolved. Germline lookup yields CDR1 MDHEN and CDR2 SYDVKM. Trimming took 3 bases from V and 9 from J, leaving 18 bases between them. CDR3 length: 15 amino acids. CDR3 DNA sequence: TGTGCCAGCAGTTTCGGGCTAGGCTCCACGGGTGAGCAGTTCTTC. Translated, it gives CASSFGLGSTGEQFF. Drawing the rest from reference TRBV28 and TRBJ2-1, the complete variable domain is DVKVTQSSRYLVKRTGEKVFLECVQDMDHENMFWYRQDPGLGLRLIYFSYDVKMKEKGDIPEGYSVSREKKERFSLILESASTNQTSMYLCASSFGLGSTGEQFFGPGTRLTVL.

The table lists this clonotype with many counts. The rearrangement links TRBV7-2 to TRBJ2-7; D is undetermined. This CDR3 is built from 11 residues. CDR1 is SGHTA, CDR2 FQGNSA, per germline. Trimming cost V 2 bases and J 5 bases, with 4 bases left between them. The CDR3 region has the DNA TGTGCCAGCAGCTTACAGGACGAGCAGTACTTC. Translation: CASSLQDEQYF. The whole variable domain, filled in from reference TRBV7-2 and TRBJ2-7, reads GAGVSQSPSNKVTEKGKDVELRCDPISGHTALYWYRQSLGQGLEFLIYFQGNSAPDKSGLPSDRFSAERTGGSVSTLTIQRTQQEDSAVYLCASSLQDEQYFGPGTRLTVT.

In this sample, this clonotype turned up many times. The J gene is TRBJ1-1, the V gene TRBV5-1; TRBD1 matches at 7 bases. This CDR3 spans 14 amino acids. In germline, CDR1 is SGHRS, CDR2 YFSETQ. J lost 2 bases, V lost 2 bases, and 3 bases had no gene match. This chain's CDR3 is CASSLGTENTEAFF. In DNA, the CDR3 is TGCGCCAGCAGCTTAGGGACAGAAAACACTGAAGCTTTCTTT.

This clonotype was recorded a few times. The gene calls are TRBV20-1 and TRBJ2-1; D is unclear. The V end was cut by 1 base, the J end by 0 bases, with 4 bases between. Germline CDR1 reads DFQATT; CDR2 reads SNEGSKA (reference sequence). This CDR3 spans 13 amino acids. The CDR3 bases are TGCAGTGCTAGAGTTTACTCCTACAATGAGCAGTTCTTC. It encodes CSARVYSYNEQFF.

The chain links TRBV12-3 or TRBV12-4 to TRBJ2-5; possible D gene TRBD2, 5 bases. The CDR3 runs to 12 residues. V lost 6 bases, J lost 6 bases, and 11 bases lay in between. The CDR3 DNA follows: TGTGCCAGCAGCGGGGTGGTGAAGACCCAGTACTTC. This encodes CASSGVVKTQYF.

This clonotype has just a few counts. The genes are TRBV10-3 and TRBJ2-1; 12 nucleotides line up with TRBD1. In germline, CDR1 is ENHRY, CDR2 SYGVKD. With V trimmed by 7 bases and J by 8 bases, 6 bases remained unmatched. There are 14 residues in the CDR3. CDR3 DNA sequence: TGTGCCATCACGGGGACAGGGGGCCGACATGAGCAGTTCTTC. It yields the protein CAITGTGGRHEQFF.

This clonotype has a count of ten or more. The rearrangement joins TRBV4-2 to TRBJ2-2; no clear D gene. Germline CDR1 reads LGHNA; CDR2 reads YNFKEQ. This CDR3 comprises 14 residues. Trimming shortened V by 0 bases and J by 4 bases, and 6 bases separated the two germline ends. The CDR3 is CASSQEGFTGELFF. CDR3 in DNA: TGTGCCAGCAGCCAAGAGGGTTTCACCGGGGAGCTGTTTTTT.